The 21 T cell receptor beta chains below come from one sample, sequenced in a study of blood T cell repertoires in COVID-19. Generated by immunoSEQ multiplex PCR, the TCRdb table keeps only in-frame clones and is missing some. The sample shows over 35,000 clones, 81% of them seen only once. Sequencing used peripheral blood. These receptors were taken from a middle-aged man with active or convalescent COVID-19.

V is TRBV4-3 and J is TRBJ1-2; 10 bases are a match to TRBD1. Per germline, CDR1 LGHNA and CDR2 YSLEER. V shed 4 bases and J 2 bases; nucleotides not matched to a gene: 4. This CDR3 has 15 residues. In nucleotides, the CDR3 is TGCGCCAGCAGCCCGAGGACAGGGGGGAACTATGGCTACACCTTC. As protein: CASSPRTGGNYGYTF.

This sequence joins TRBV7-9 and TRBJ1-3; D gene uncertain. The CDR3 length is 16 residues. The ends were cut back, 5 bases at V and 7 bases at J, with 21 bases in the middle. Germline V gene lookup returns CDR1 SEHNR and CDR2 FQNEAQ (reference sequence). The CDR3 region has the DNA TGTGCCAGCAGCCCTACCGCATGGACTGCCCGGAACACCATATATTTT. It translates to CASSPTAWTARNTIYF. Combining the CDR3 with reference TRBV7-9 and TRBJ1-3 gives the whole variable domain DTGVSQNPRHKITKRGQNVTFRCDPISEHNRLYWYRQTLGQGPEFLTYFQNEAQLEKSRLLSDRFSAERPKGSFSTLEIQRTEQGDSAMYLCASSPTAWTARNTIYFGEGSWLTVV.

The chain combines TRBV5-4 with TRBJ1-1; 11 bases are shared with TRBD1. This CDR3 has 16 amino acids. V lost 2 bases and J lost 3; bases outside the gene matches: 6. CDR1 and CDR2 from the germline V gene are SGHNT and YYREEE (reference sequence). The DNA of the CDR3 is TGTGCCAGCAGCTTTGGGGGACAGGGGGGGCACACTGAAGCTTTCTTT. This sequence encodes CASSFGGQGGHTEAFF.

The chain combines TRBV29-1 with TRBJ2-1; D is ambiguous. From germline, CDR1 is SQVTM and CDR2 ANQGSEA. This CDR3 contains 9 residues. V lost 6 bases, J lost 11 bases, and 8 bases lay in between. CDR3 sequence: CSVEAQQFF. The CDR3 DNA sequence: TGCAGCGTAGAGGCTCAGCAGTTCTTC.

The chain carries TRBV30 and TRBJ1-4, with 8 bases identical to TRBD1. Germline CDR1 GTSNPN, CDR2 SVGIG (reference sequence). The CDR3 extends over 12 amino acids. The CDR3 nucleotides are TGTGCAACAGGGGGTGGAAATGAAAAACTGTTTTTT. Its protein product is CATGGGNEKLFF. Full variable domain (missing parts from reference TRBV30 and TRBJ1-4): SQTIHQWPATLVQPVGSPLSLECTVEGTSNPNLYWYRQAAGRGLQLLFYSVGIGQISSEVPQNLSASRPQDRQFILSSKKLLLSDSGFYLCATGGGNEKLFFGSGTQLSVL.

The chain employs TRBV30 and TRBJ2-2, with 7 bases aligning to TRBD1. CDR1 is GTSNPN, CDR2 SVGIG, per germline (reference sequence). The CDR3 spans 17 residues. Trimming removed 4 bases from V and 7 bases from J; junction bases left unmatched: 18. The CDR3 DNA sequence: TGTGCCTGGACCATGTCTTACGGCCAGGGGGTCATCGGGGAGCTGTTTTTT. This encodes CAWTMSYGQGVIGELFF.

CDR3 loop: CSVDPEGTGTQYF. The CDR3 bases are TGCAGCGTTGACCCCGAGGGCACGGGGACCCAGTACTTC. The chain recombines TRBV29-1 with TRBJ2-5, with D possibly TRBD2 on 5 matching bases. The CDR3 runs to 13 residues. In germline, CDR1 is SQVTM, CDR2 ANQGSEA. V lost 3 bases and J 7 bases, leaving 15 bases between the germline ends. Looking up the rest from reference TRBV29-1 and TRBJ2-5 gives the full variable domain: SAVISQKPSRDICQRGTSLTIQCQVDSQVTMMFWYRQQPGQSLTLIATANQGSEATYESGFVIDKFPISRPNLTFSTLTVSNMSPEDSSIYLCSVDPEGTGTQYFGPGTRLLVL.

The genes are TRBV7-2 and TRBJ2-3, with D unclear. The length of the CDR3 is 14 residues. Germline CDR1 SGHTA, CDR2 FQGNSA. Deletions cut 1 base from V and 2 bases from J, with 7 bases between. The CDR3: CASSLVAATDTQYF. The DNA of the CDR3 is TGTGCCAGCAGCTTAGTGGCGGCCACAGATACGCAGTATTTT.

This chain uses TRBV4-1 with TRBJ1-1; D not certain. Trimming removed 4 bases from V and 0 bases from J, with 12 bases in between. Germline loops: CDR1 MGHRA, CDR2 YSYEKL. CDR3 length: 15 amino acids. CDR3 sequence reads: CASSLSYPLNTEAFF. The CDR3 DNA sequence: TGCGCCAGCAGCCTTTCGTATCCTTTGAACACTGAAGCTTTCTTT.

V and J are TRBV19 and TRBJ1-5, with TRBD1 matching over 9 bases. The CDR3 runs 18 residues. Per germline, CDR1 LNHDA and CDR2 SQIVND (reference sequence). V shed 5 bases, J shed 0 bases, and the junction held 11 bases outside the gene matches. For the CDR3, the DNA is TGTGCCAGTAGTGGAACCGGGACAGGGTATCTTAGCAATCAGCCCCAGCATTTT. Translated: CASSGTGTGYLSNQPQHF. Using reference TRBV19 and TRBJ1-5 for the parts outside the CDR3, the full variable domain is DGGITQSPKYLFRKEGQNVTLSCEQNLNHDAMYWYRQDPGQGLRLIYYSQIVNDFQKGDIAEGYSVSREKKESFPLTVTSAQKNPTAFYLCASSGTGTGYLSNQPQHFGDGTRLSIL.

The V call is TRBV3-1 (or the pseudogene TRBV3-2), the J call TRBJ2-1; 15 bases map to TRBD2. The CDR3 is 16 residues long. In germline, CDR1 is LGHDT, CDR2 YNNKEL (reference sequence). The junction had 8 bases not matched to a gene; V was cut back by 3 bases and J by 11 bases. The CDR3 DNA reads as TGTGCCAGCAGCCAGGGGACTAGCGGGAGGAAGTTACAGCAGTTCTTC. This gives the protein CASSQGTSGRKLQQFF.

The chain uses TRBV5-1 and TRBJ1-1, with a tentative D call TRBD1 (6 bases). The CDR3 is 13 amino acids. V lost 6 bases and J lost 0, with 9 bases in between. Germline-derived CDR1 and CDR2 are SGHRS and YFSETQ. The CDR3 is CASNQGLNTEAFF. DNA of the CDR3: TGCGCCAGCAATCAGGGGCTGAACACTGAAGCTTTCTTT. Full variable domain (remainder filled in from reference TRBV5-1 and TRBJ1-1): KAGVTQTPRYLIKTRGQQVTLSCSPISGHRSVSWYQQTPGQGLQFLFEYFSETQRNKGNFPGRFSGRQFSNSRSEMNVSTLELGDSALYLCASNQGLNTEAFFGQGTRLTVV.

The chain links TRBV20-1 to TRBJ2-7; 8 bases map to TRBD2. Germline CDR1 DFQATT, CDR2 SNEGSKA (reference sequence). Unmatched junction bases numbered 12, after V lost 3 bases and J lost 5 bases. CDR3 length: 15 amino acids. CDR3 DNA sequence: TGCAGTGCTAGTTCGCGGGAGGATTTGAGGGACGAGCAGTACTTC. It yields the protein CSASSREDLRDEQYF.

The chain employs TRBV29-1 and TRBJ2-2, with 8 bases that match TRBD2. Germline V gene lookup returns CDR1 SQVTM and CDR2 ANQGSEA. The junction had 2 bases not matched to a gene; V was cut back by 2 bases and J by 3 bases. There are 14 residues in the CDR3. CDR3 in DNA: TGCAGCGTTGAACTAGCGGGTTACACCGGGGAGCTGTTTTTT. Its protein is CSVELAGYTGELFF.

This chain connects TRBV7-3 to TRBJ1-3; D gene unclear. Germline CDR1 and CDR2: SGHTA and FQGTGA. The germline V and J ends were trimmed by 4 bases and 0 bases, with 19 bases remaining between them. The CDR3 loop spans 18 amino acids. DNA of the CDR3: TGTGCCAGCAGCTCCACTCGAGACGGTGGAGACTCTGGAAACACCATATATTTT. Protein sequence: CASSSTRDGGDSGNTIYF.

V is TRBV7-2 and J is TRBJ2-2; the match to TRBD1 covers 8 bases. The CDR3 runs to 17 residues. Trimming took 3 bases from V and 0 from J; bases not matched to a gene: 6. Germline loops: CDR1 SGHTA, CDR2 FQGNSA. The CDR3 DNA is TGTGCCAGCAGCTTCACTCCAGGGGGCTCGAACACCGGGGAGCTGTTTTTT. This translates into CASSFTPGGSNTGELFF.

The V and J genes are TRBV4-2 and TRBJ1-1; 12 nucleotides agree with TRBD1. V gave up 0 bases and J gave up 6 bases; unmatched junction bases: 2. In germline, CDR1 is LGHNA, CDR2 YNFKEQ. CDR3 length equals 15 residues. The CDR3 bases are TGTGCCAGCAGCCAAGAGGGACAGGGGGCTCCTGAAGCTTTCTTT. Its translation is CASSQEGQGAPEAFF.

The chain couples TRBV30 to TRBJ1-3; D is uncertain. Deletions cut 3 bases from V and 0 bases from J, with 15 bases between. There are 16 residues in the CDR3. Germline V gene sequence: CDR1 GTSNPN, CDR2 SVGIG (reference sequence). The CDR3 DNA reads TGTGCCTGGAGCACGGACGGGAAAGTCTCTGGAAACACCATATATTTT. It codes for CAWSTDGKVSGNTIYF.

The chain combines TRBV11-2 with TRBJ1-4, with D possibly TRBD1 on 5 matching bases. The CDR3 is 14 residues long. CDR1 is SGHAT, CDR2 FQNNGV, per germline. V dropped 5 bases and J dropped 5 bases, with 12 bases sitting between them. CDR3 sequence: CASSHLGANEKLFF. The CDR3 bases are TGTGCCAGCAGCCACCTAGGGGCAAATGAAAAACTGTTTTTT. The complete variable domain, with remaining parts taken from reference TRBV11-2 and TRBJ1-4, reads EAGVAQSPRYKIIEKRQSVAFWCNPISGHATLYWYQQILGQGPKLLIQFQNNGVVDDSQLPKDRFSAERLKGVDSTLKIQPAKLEDSAVYLCASSHLGANEKLFFGSGTQLSVL.

This chain joins TRBV19 and TRBJ1-2, with 8 bases fitting TRBD1. Per the germline V gene, CDR1 is LNHDA and CDR2 is SQIVND (reference sequence). With V trimmed by 7 bases and J by 8 bases, 12 bases remained unmatched. The length of the CDR3 is 14 residues. The CDR3: CASTTGTGLGGYTF. CDR3 nucleotides: TGTGCCAGTACTACCGGGACAGGACTAGGAGGCTACACCTTC.

This rearrangement joins TRBV29-1 to TRBJ1-3; the D gene is possibly TRBD1 (5 bases). The CDR3 covers 11 residues. Trimming stripped 6 bases from V and 4 bases from J, with 7 bases between. Germline V gene sequence: CDR1 SQVTM, CDR2 ANQGSEA. CDR3: CSVAGGNTIYF. CDR3 sequence (DNA): TGCAGCGTAGCAGGGGGAAACACCATATATTTT.